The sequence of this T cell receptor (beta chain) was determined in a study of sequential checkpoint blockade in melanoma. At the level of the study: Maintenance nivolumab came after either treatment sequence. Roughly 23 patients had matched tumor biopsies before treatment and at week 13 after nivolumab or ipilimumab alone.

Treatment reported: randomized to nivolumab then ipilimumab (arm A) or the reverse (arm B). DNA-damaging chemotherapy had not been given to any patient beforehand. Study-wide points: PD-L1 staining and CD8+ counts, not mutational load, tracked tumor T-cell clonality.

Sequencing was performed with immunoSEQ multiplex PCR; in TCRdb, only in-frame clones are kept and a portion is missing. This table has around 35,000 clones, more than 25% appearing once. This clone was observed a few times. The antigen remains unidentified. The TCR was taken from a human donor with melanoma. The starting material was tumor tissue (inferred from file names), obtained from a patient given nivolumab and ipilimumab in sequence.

CDR3 nucleotide sequence: TGTGCCAGCTCACACCTCCCCTACGAGCAGTACTTC. Its translation is CASSHLPYEQYF. The V call is TRBV6-8, the J call TRBJ2-7; no clear D. Trimming pared 8 bases from V and 2 bases from J, leaving 10 bases between. The germline V gene encodes CDR1 MNHGY and CDR2 SAAAGT. The CDR3 has 12 amino acids.